Presented here are 5 T cell receptor beta chains from one specimen sequenced in a study of T cell responses to AZD1222 COVID-19 vaccine. The method was immunoSEQ multiplex PCR; TCRdb's version includes in-frame clones alone and lacks a portion of them. The sample consists of 90,000 to 150,000 clones, 88% of them appearing once. The sample consisted of peripheral blood, taken on day 0 of AZD1222 vaccination. All receptors come from an adult in good health.

V is TRBV9 and J is TRBJ1-5; TRBD1 is a possible D gene (6 bases). Germline lookup yields CDR1 SGDLS and CDR2 YYNGEE. The CDR3 is 15 amino acids. The ends were cut back, 4 bases at V and 1 base at J, with 12 bases in the middle. In nucleotides, the CDR3 is TGTGCCAGCAGCCTTTCTGGGGGCAGCAATCAGCCCCAGCATTTT. Its translation: CASSLSGGSNQPQHF. Filled out from reference TRBV9 and TRBJ1-5, the complete variable domain reads DSGVTQTPKHLITATGQRVTLRCSPRSGDLSVYWYQQSLDQGLQFLIQYYNGEERAKGNILERFSAQQFPDLHSELNLSSLELGDSALYFCASSLSGGSNQPQHFGDGTRLSIL.

The chain joins TRBV5-1 to TRBJ2-5, with a weak D call TRBD2 (6 bases). The CDR3 is 15 residues long. V was clipped by 0 bases and J by 5 bases, with 14 bases between them. Germline V gene lookup returns CDR1 SGHRS and CDR2 YFSETQ. The CDR3 DNA reads as TGCGCCAGCAGCTTGGCCGGGGGTCAATCGGAGACCCAGTACTTC. Residues: CASSLAGGQSETQYF.

This clone has only one observation. The rearrangement joins TRBV18 to TRBJ2-1, with TRBD2 matching 10 bases. Germline V gene data show CDR1 as KGHSH and CDR2 as LQKENI. Germline trimming cut 0 bases from V and 3 bases from J; bases unmatched to any gene: 2. The CDR3 runs to 16 residues. As DNA, the CDR3 is TGTGCCAGCTCACCACCCGGGACTAGCGACTACAATGAGCAGTTCTTC. It translates to CASSPPGTSDYNEQFF.

This rearrangement joins TRBV6-1 to TRBJ1-5, with D tentatively TRBD1 (5 bases). The CDR3 is made up of 14 amino acids. Germline CDR1 is MNHNS and CDR2 is SASEGT. V gave up 3 bases and J gave up 5 bases, with 11 bases separating them. The CDR3 reads CASSEQGEHQPQHF. Written as DNA, the CDR3 is TGTGCCAGCAGTGAGCAAGGGGAGCATCAGCCCCAGCATTTT.

V usage is TRBV18 and J usage is TRBJ2-7; tentatively, D is TRBD1 (6 bases). From germline, CDR1 is KGHSH and CDR2 LQKENI. V shed 4 bases and J shed 2 bases, with 15 bases lying between them. This CDR3 is built from 15 residues. CDR3 protein: CASSQLTGTPYEQYF. CDR3 sequence (DNA): TGTGCCAGCTCACAGCTCACAGGGACCCCCTACGAGCAGTACTTC. Drawing the rest from reference TRBV18 and TRBJ2-7, the complete variable domain is NAGVMQNPRHLVRRRGQEARLRCSPMKGHSHVYWYRQLPEEGLKFMVYLQKENIIDESGMPKERFSAEFPKEGPSILRIQQVVRGDSAAYFCASSQLTGTPYEQYFGPGTRLTVT.